The next 25 T cell receptor beta chains were all read from a single sample in a study of blood T cell repertoires in COVID-19. The table came from immunoSEQ multiplex PCR; TCRdb's copy has only in-frame clones and leaves some out. The sample has approximately 50,000 clones, 90% seen once. Specimen: peripheral blood. The source of these receptors is a human donor in a cohort sampled during active COVID-19.

The chain joins TRBV7-9 to TRBJ1-3, with TRBD1 matching 9 bases. Germline V gene data show CDR1 as SEHNR and CDR2 as FQNEAQ (reference sequence). The CDR3 contains 16 residues. The trim removed 4 bases at V and 4 bases at J, leaving 8 bases unmatched. The CDR3 spells CASSSPRTGEGNTIYF. CDR3 sequence (DNA): TGTGCCAGCAGCTCACCTCGGACAGGGGAAGGAAACACCATATATTTT.

This chain connects TRBV2 to TRBJ1-5; tentatively, D is TRBD1 (5 bases). The CDR3 extends over 15 amino acids. Trimming took 7 bases from V and 8 from J, leaving 21 bases between them. CDR1 and CDR2 (germline): SNHLY, FYNNEI. CDR3 in amino acids: CASNTIQGIGEPQHF. As DNA, the CDR3 is TGTGCCAGCAATACGATCCAGGGAATTGGGGAGCCCCAGCATTTT.

The gene calls are TRBV20-1 and TRBJ1-4, with D unresolved. CDR1 is DFQATT, CDR2 SNEGSKA, per germline (reference sequence). The CDR3 has 10 residues. The V end lost 5 bases, the J end lost 8 bases, and 6 bases lay between the germline ends. This chain's CDR3 is CSAGQEKLFF. CDR3 coding DNA: TGCAGTGCTGGGCAAGAAAAACTGTTTTTT.

This clone was picked up one time. The rearrangement joins TRBV10-3 to TRBJ1-1; TRBD1 matches 7 bases. The CDR3 contains 14 residues. V lost 5 bases to trimming and J lost 0 bases; unmatched junction nucleotides: 3. Germline V gives CDR1 ENHRY, CDR2 SYGVKD. This CDR3 reads CAISRDRMNTEAFF. For the CDR3, the DNA is TGTGCCATCAGTAGGGACAGAATGAACACTGAAGCTTTCTTT.

Written as DNA, the CDR3 is TGTGCCACCAGCAGAGATCCCGGGGTCGAGCAGTACGTC. It is translated as CATSRDPGVEQYV. V gene TRBV15 combines with J gene TRBJ2-7; the D gene is possibly TRBD2 (5 bases). Germline CDR1 and CDR2: LNHNV and YYDKDF (reference sequence). V lost 0 bases to trimming and J lost 6 bases, with 9 bases between them. This CDR3 has 13 amino acids.

The chain recombines TRBV19 with TRBJ2-1; 10 bases line up with TRBD2. V gave up 7 bases and J gave up 3 bases; unmatched junction bases: 9. CDR3 length equals 16 residues. From germline, CDR1 is LNHDA and CDR2 SQIVND (reference sequence). The CDR3 spells CASTREREGRYNEQFF. The CDR3 bases are TGTGCCAGTACCCGAGAGCGGGAGGGCCGCTACAATGAGCAGTTCTTC.

The V and J genes are TRBV18 and TRBJ2-7; 12 bases agree with TRBD2. V gave up 5 bases and J gave up 2 bases; unmatched junction bases: 4. This CDR3 has 15 amino acids. Germline V CDR1 and CDR2: KGHSH, LQKENI. The CDR3 sequence: CASSEGLAGTYEQYV. The DNA of the CDR3 is TGTGCCAGCTCAGAAGGACTAGCGGGAACCTACGAGCAGTACGTC.

The chain employs TRBV6-6 and TRBJ2-7, with D possibly TRBD2 on 5 matching bases. Germline CDR1 and CDR2: MNHNY and SVGAGI (reference sequence). V lost 0 bases to trimming and J lost 5 bases, with 11 bases between them. This CDR3 contains 14 residues. CDR3 nucleotides: TGTGCCAGCAGTTACTCGAGAGAGGGCAACGAGCAGTACTTC. Its protein is CASSYSREGNEQYF.

V usage is TRBV6-6 and J usage is TRBJ2-2; 12 bases fit TRBD2. Trimming cost V 5 bases and J 1 base; bases outside gene matches: 5. The CDR3 consists of 17 residues. Germline lookup yields CDR1 MNHNY and CDR2 SVGAGI (reference sequence). Here the CDR3 DNA reads TGTGCCAGCAGTCTACAGGGACTAGCGGGGAACACCGGGGAGCTGTTTTTT. Its translation is CASSLQGLAGNTGELFF.

The V call is TRBV12-5, the J call TRBJ2-6, with TRBD1 as a possible D gene (6 bases). From germline, CDR1 is LGHNT and CDR2 FRNRAP. Trimming shortened V by 2 bases and J by 0 bases, and 14 bases separated the two germline ends. The CDR3 is 18 amino acids. The CDR3: CASGLMVTGFSGANVLTF. The CDR3 region has the DNA TGTGCTAGTGGTTTGATGGTGACAGGCTTCTCTGGGGCCAACGTCCTGACTTTC.

The chain uses TRBV24-1 and TRBJ1-2; 8 bases line up with TRBD1. CDR3 size: 13 residues. J gave up 8 bases and V 4 bases, and 5 bases lay outside the gene matches. Germline values: CDR1 KGHDR, CDR2 SFDVKD. The CDR3 loop reads CATSDRTGSGYTF. The CDR3 bases are TGTGCCACCAGTGACCGGACAGGGTCGGGCTACACCTTC.

The J gene is TRBJ2-1, the V gene TRBV9; 11 bases agree with TRBD2. CDR1 and CDR2 from the germline V gene are SGDLS and YYNGEE. Trimming cost V 4 bases and J 0 bases; bases outside gene matches: 0. The CDR3 extends over 15 amino acids. This CDR3 reads CASSTSGSSYNEQFF. The CDR3 nucleotides read TGTGCCAGCAGCACTAGCGGGAGCTCCTACAATGAGCAGTTCTTC.

This chain joins TRBV3-1 (or the pseudogene TRBV3-2) and TRBJ1-2; D not certain. CDR1 LGHDT and CDR2 YNNKEL come from the germline V gene (reference sequence). V gave up 4 bases and J gave up 0 bases, with 9 bases separating them. The CDR3 loop spans 14 amino acids. The CDR3 DNA follows: TGTGCCAGCAGCCCTATCGGAGCTAACTATGGCTACACCTTC. This encodes CASSPIGANYGYTF.

V gene TRBV4-2 combines with J gene TRBJ1-2; 7 nucleotides match TRBD1. Germline V gene sequence: CDR1 LGHNA, CDR2 YNFKEQ. The trim removed 4 bases at V and 8 bases at J, leaving 10 bases unmatched. The CDR3 spans 14 residues. The CDR3 nucleotides are TGTGCCAGCAGCCCCACGCAGGGGGACAAGGGCTACACCTTC. Its protein is CASSPTQGDKGYTF.

Written as DNA, the CDR3 is TGTGCCAGTAGCGACGGTGGGTCCTCCATAGGGGACGAGCAGTACTTC. Translated, it gives CASSDGGSSIGDEQYF. The chain is built from TRBV19 and TRBJ2-7, with a weak D call TRBD1 (5 bases). V was shortened by 6 bases and J by 5 bases, with 23 bases between the two germline ends. The V gene's germline CDR1 is LNHDA and CDR2 SQIVND (reference sequence). The CDR3 contains 16 residues.

The V call is TRBV12-3 or TRBV12-4, the J call TRBJ1-5; D gene ambiguous. The CDR3 is 12 residues long. Trimming took 6 bases from V and 9 from J, leaving 12 bases between them. CDR3 region: CASSAYSRPQHF. Here the CDR3 DNA reads TGTGCCAGCAGCGCTTACTCCCGGCCCCAGCATTTT.

The J gene is TRBJ2-1, the V gene TRBV4-1; 7 bases fit TRBD2. Germline V lookup: CDR1 MGHRA, CDR2 YSYEKL. With 2 bases clipped from V and 6 bases from J, the junction kept 7 bases outside the gene matches. The CDR3 has 15 amino acids. The CDR3 here is CASSQPASGLNEQFF. The CDR3 nucleotides are TGCGCCAGCAGCCAACCGGCTAGCGGACTCAATGAGCAGTTCTTC.

J is TRBJ2-7 and V is TRBV11-1, with a possible D match to TRBD1 (6 bases). V lost 2 bases and J 2 bases, leaving 13 bases between the germline ends. CDR1 is SGHAT, CDR2 FQDESV, per germline (reference sequence). This CDR3 spans 15 amino acids. The CDR3 nucleotides are TGTGCCAGCAGCTTAACGACAGGATCTGCCTACGAGCAGTACTTC. This gives the protein CASSLTTGSAYEQYF.

The chain joins TRBV28 to TRBJ2-7, with 10 bases aligning to TRBD2. CDR1 is MDHEN, CDR2 SYDVKM, per germline. V lost 2 bases and J lost 5; bases outside the gene matches: 0. The CDR3 runs 13 residues. The CDR3 coding sequence is TGTGCCAGCAGTTTAACTAGCGGGGACGAGCAGTACTTC. It is translated as CASSLTSGDEQYF.

The rearrangement uses TRBV5-1 and TRBJ2-5, with D possibly matching TRBD1 (6 bases). Germline V lookup: CDR1 SGHRS, CDR2 YFSETQ. The CDR3 totals 14 residues. V lost 2 bases and J lost 1, with 9 bases in between. CDR3 nucleotides: TGCGCCAGCAGCTTTGAGGGGGTCCAAGAGACCCAGTACTTC. Protein product: CASSFEGVQETQYF.

V usage is TRBV7-2 and J usage is TRBJ1-1; the D is unclear. V lost 2 bases to trimming and J lost 0 bases, with 4 bases between them. CDR1 is SGHTA, CDR2 FQGNSA, per germline. The CDR3 length is 13 residues. Here the CDR3 DNA reads TGTGCCAGCAGCTTAACGGTGAACACTGAAGCTTTCTTT. It is translated as CASSLTVNTEAFF.

This clone appeared a single time. This chain links TRBV7-9 with TRBJ1-1, with D unclear. This CDR3 comprises 13 residues. CDR1 is SEHNR and CDR2 is FQNEAQ in the germline V gene (reference sequence). The V end lost 1 base, the J end lost 3 bases, and 6 bases lay between the germline ends. This CDR3 reads CASSLESDTEAFF. DNA for the CDR3: TGTGCCAGCAGCTTAGAGAGTGACACTGAAGCTTTCTTT.

The V call is TRBV6-5, the J call TRBJ2-5; 9 bases line up with TRBD2. CDR1 is MNHEY and CDR2 is SVGAGI in the germline V gene. The CDR3 loop spans 15 amino acids. After removal of 7 bases from V and 7 bases from J, the junction contained 13 bases not matched to a gene. DNA for the CDR3: TGTGCCAGCAATAGCGGGAGAATTTCCCCAGGGACCCAGTACTTC. This translates into CASNSGRISPGTQYF.

V usage is TRBV18 and J usage is TRBJ2-5, with TRBD2 identical over 10 bases. The germline V gene has CDR1 KGHSH and CDR2 LQKENI. Trimming took 2 bases from V and 1 from J; bases not matched to a gene: 4. The CDR3 runs 16 residues. Here the CDR3 DNA reads TGTGCCAGCTCACCATATGGGACTAGCGCCCAAGAGACCCAGTACTTC. Translating it yields CASSPYGTSAQETQYF.

This rearrangement joins TRBV7-8 to TRBJ1-5, with 8 bases aligning to TRBD1. The CDR3 length is 15 residues. Looked up from germline, CDR1 is SGHVS and CDR2 is FQNEAQ. Germline trimming cut 2 bases from V and 4 bases from J; bases unmatched to any gene: 4. The CDR3 nucleotides are TGTGCCAGCAGCTTAAGCAGGGGGCGGAATCAGCCCCAGCATTTT. It is translated as CASSLSRGRNQPQHF.